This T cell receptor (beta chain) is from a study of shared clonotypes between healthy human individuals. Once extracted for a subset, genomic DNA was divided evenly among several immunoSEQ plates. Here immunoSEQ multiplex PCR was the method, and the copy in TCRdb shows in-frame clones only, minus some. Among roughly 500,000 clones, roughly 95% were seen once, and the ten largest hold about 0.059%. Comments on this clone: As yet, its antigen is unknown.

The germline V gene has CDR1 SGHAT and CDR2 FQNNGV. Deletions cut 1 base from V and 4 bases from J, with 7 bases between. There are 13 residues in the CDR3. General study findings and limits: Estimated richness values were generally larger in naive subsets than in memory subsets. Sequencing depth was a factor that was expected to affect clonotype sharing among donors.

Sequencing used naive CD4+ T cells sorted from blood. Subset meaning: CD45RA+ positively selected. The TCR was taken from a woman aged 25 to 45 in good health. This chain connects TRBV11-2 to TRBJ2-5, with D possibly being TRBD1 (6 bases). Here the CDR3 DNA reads TGTGCCAGCAGCTTAGGCAGGGGAGAGACCCAGTACTTC. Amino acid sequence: CASSLGRGETQYF.